Described below is a single T cell receptor beta chain sequence and its context. What it binds is unknown. This CDR3 is built from 16 residues. V was clipped by 0 bases and J by 7 bases, with 19 bases between them. Germline CDR1 LGHNA, CDR2 YNFKEQ. The data stem from a study of shared clonotypes between healthy human individuals. Across the study: CD8 memory received one plate per donor, CD8 naive two, CD4 memory three and CD4 naive three. Findings and limits, study-wide: Between several donors, naive CD4 clonotypes were shared at a level of about 5%. Against clonotypes common to all four donors, non-shared ones had lower generation probabilities.

TCRdb's copy holds only in-frame clones and misses some; the assay was immunoSEQ multiplex PCR. The table lists over a million clones, approximately 80% of them singletons. The source is a man younger than 30 in good health. Some clones in this sample may be carry-over from other donors' samples. The specimen was memory CD4+ T cells from PBMCs. Subset here: CD45RA-negative fraction. The chain uses TRBV4-2 and TRBJ2-7; D uncertain. CDR3 in amino acids: CASSQEWNPNNHEQYF. CDR3 in DNA: TGTGCCAGCAGCCAAGAGTGGAACCCGAACAACCATGAGCAGTACTTC.